This T cell receptor beta chain stems from a study of T-cell reconstitution after alpha-beta-depleted transplantation in children. Study findings and constraints: For some patients, TCRbeta diversity was high at day 60 because of recipient T cells and thymic progenitors that survived. Several hundred rapidly expanded clones from non-depleted graft cells reportedly supplied alpha-beta T cells about two months post-transplant. The main origin of T-cell counts and diversity one year after transplant was newly produced T cells.

V gave up 6 bases and J gave up 4 bases, with 18 bases separating them. The CDR3 is 14 amino acids. Per the germline V gene, CDR1 is SQVTM and CDR2 is ANQGSEA. Comment on this clonotype: Its antigen remains unknown.

Unique molecular identifiers were incorporated during preparation of the TCRbeta library. TCRdb reprocessed the PCR reads with MiXCR, giving one entry per CDR3 protein. In the table there are around 200,000 distinct CDR3 sequences, roughly 9.1% of which are singletons. Sequencing was performed on PBMCs, mostly from graft donor cells, taken 360 days after TCRalphabeta/CD19-depleted stem cell transplant. The clonotype comes from a male patient between 2 and 10 years old who had a stem cell transplant for acute myeloid leukemia, so the T cells may come from the graft donor. The rearrangement joins TRBV29-1 to TRBJ1-2; no clear D. Here the CDR3 DNA reads TGCAGCGTCACCGGGAGGCGGAAGAGCTATGGCTACACCTTC. Amino acids: CSVTGRRKSYGYTF.